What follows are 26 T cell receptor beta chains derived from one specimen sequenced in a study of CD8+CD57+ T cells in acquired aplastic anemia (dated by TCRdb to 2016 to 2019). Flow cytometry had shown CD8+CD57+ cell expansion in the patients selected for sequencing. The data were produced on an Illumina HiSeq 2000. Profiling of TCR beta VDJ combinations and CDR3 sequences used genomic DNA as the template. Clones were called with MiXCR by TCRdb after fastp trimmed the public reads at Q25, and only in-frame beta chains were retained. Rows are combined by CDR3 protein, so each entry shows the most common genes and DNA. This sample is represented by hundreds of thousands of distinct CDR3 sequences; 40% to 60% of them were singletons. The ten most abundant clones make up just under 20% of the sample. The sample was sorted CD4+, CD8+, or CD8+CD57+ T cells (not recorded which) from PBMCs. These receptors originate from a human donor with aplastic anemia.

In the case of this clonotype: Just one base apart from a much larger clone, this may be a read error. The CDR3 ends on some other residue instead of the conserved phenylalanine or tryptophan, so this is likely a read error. The CDR3 reads CASSLGPRGKHDTEAFS. DNA of the CDR3: TGTGCCAGCAGCTTAGGGCCTCGGGGAAAGCATGACACTGAAGCTTTCTCT. J is TRBJ1-1 and V is TRBV4-2; D not certain. Looked up from germline, CDR1 is LGHNA and CDR2 is YNFKEQ. The CDR3 sequence is 17 residues long. V was shortened by 5 bases and J by 3 bases, with 22 bases between the two germline ends.

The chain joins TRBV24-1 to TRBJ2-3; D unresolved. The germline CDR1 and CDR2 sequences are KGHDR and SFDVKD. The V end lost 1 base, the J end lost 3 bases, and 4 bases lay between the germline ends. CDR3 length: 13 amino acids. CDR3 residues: CATSDFGTDTQYF. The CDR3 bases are TGTGCCACCAGTGATTTTGGGACAGATACGCAGTATTTT.

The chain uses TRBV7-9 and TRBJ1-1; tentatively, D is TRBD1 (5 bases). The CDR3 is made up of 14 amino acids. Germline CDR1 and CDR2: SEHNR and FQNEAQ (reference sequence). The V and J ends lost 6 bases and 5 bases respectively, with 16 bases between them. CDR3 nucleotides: TGTGCCAGCAGTGAGTCGACAGTCGGTACTGAAGCTTTCTTT. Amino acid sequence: CASSESTVGTEAFF.

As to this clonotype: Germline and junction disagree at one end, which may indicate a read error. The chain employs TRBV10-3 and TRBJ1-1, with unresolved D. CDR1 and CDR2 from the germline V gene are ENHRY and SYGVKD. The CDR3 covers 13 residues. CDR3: CAIRPNMNTGAFF. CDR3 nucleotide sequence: TGTGCCATCAGACCCAACATGAACACTGGAGCTTTCTTT.

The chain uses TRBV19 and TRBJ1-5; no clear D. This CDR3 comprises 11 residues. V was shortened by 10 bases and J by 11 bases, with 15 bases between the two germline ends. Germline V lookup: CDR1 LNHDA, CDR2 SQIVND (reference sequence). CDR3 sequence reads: CATTTGETQHF. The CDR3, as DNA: TGTGCCACCACCACGGGAGAGACCCAGCATTTT.

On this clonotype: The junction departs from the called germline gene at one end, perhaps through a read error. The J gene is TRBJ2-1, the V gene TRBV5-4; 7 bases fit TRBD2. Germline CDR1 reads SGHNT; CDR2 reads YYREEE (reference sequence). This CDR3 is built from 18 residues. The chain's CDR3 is CASSFGGAGDHSYTEQFF. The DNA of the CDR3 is TGTGCCAGCAGTTTTGGAGGGGCGGGAGACCACTCCTACACTGAGCAGTTCTTC.

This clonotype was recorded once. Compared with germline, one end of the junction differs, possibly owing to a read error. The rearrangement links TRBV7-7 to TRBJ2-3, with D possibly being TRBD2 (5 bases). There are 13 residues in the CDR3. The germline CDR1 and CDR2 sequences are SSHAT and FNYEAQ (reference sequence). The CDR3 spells CVSSLSGTDTQYF. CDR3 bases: TGTGTCAGCAGCCTTAGCGGCACAGATACGCAGTATTTT.

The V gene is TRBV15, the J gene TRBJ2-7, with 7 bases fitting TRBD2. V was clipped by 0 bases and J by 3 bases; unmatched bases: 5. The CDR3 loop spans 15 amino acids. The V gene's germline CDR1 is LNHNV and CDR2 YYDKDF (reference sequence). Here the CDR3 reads CATSRDPRGNYEQYF. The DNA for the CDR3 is TGTGCCACCAGCAGAGATCCGCGGGGGAACTACGAGCAGTACTTC.

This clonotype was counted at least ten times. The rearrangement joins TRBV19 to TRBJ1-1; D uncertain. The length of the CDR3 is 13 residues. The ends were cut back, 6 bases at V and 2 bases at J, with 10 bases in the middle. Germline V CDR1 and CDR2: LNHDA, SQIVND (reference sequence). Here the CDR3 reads CASRPDGNTEAFF. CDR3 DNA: TGTGCCAGTAGGCCGGACGGAAACACTGAAGCTTTCTTT.

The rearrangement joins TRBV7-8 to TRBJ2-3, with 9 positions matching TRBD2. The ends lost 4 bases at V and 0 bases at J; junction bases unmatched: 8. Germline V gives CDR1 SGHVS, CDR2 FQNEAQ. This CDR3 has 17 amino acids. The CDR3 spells CASSSLAGSLSTDTQYF. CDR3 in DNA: TGTGCCAGCAGCTCCCTAGCGGGGTCTCTAAGCACAGATACGCAGTATTTT. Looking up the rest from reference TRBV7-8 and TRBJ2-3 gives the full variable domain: GAGVSQSPRYKVAKRGQDVALRCDPISGHVSLFWYQQALGQGPEFLTYFQNEAQLDKSGLPSDRFFAERPEGSVSTLKIQRTQQEDSAVYLCASSSLAGSLSTDTQYFGPGTRLTVL.

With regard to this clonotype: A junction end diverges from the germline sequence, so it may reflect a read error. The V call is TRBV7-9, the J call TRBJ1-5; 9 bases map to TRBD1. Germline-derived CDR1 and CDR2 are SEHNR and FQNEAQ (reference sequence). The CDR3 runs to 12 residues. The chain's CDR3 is CASSLRTGAQHF. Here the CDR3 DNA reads TGCGCCAGCAGCCTCCGGACAGGGGCCCAGCATTTT.

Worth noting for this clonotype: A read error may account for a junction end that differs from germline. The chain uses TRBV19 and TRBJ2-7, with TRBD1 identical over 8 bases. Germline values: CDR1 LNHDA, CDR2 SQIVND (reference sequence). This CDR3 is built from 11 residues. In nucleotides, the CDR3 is TGTGCCACCGGACAGGGCTACGAGCAGCACTTC. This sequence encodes CATGQGYEQHF.

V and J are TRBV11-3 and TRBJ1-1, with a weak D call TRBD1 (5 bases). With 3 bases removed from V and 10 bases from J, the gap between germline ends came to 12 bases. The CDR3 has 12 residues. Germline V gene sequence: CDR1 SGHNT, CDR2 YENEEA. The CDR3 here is CASSFPGGRAFF. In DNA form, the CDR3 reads TGTGCCAGCAGCTTCCCCGGGGGGAGAGCTTTCTTT.

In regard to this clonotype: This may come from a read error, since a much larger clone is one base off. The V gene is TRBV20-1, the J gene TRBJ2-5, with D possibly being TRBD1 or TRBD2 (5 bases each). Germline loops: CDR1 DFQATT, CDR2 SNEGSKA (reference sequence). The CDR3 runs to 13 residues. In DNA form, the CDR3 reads TGCAGTGCTTCCCGGGACCACCAAGGGACCCAGTACTTC. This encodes CSASRDHQGTQYF.

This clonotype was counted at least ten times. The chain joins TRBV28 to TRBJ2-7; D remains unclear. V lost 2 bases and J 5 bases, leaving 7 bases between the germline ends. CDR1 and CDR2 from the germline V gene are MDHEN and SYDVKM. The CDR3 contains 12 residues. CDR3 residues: CASSLLRNEQYF. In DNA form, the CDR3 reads TGTGCCAGCAGTTTACTGCGAAACGAGCAGTACTTC.

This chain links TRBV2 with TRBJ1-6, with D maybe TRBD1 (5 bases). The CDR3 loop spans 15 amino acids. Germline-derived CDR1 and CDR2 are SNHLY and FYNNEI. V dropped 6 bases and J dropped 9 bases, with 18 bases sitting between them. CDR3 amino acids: CASSQTGLLGSPLHF. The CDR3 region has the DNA TGTGCCAGCAGCCAAACGGGACTCCTGGGTTCACCCCTCCACTTT.

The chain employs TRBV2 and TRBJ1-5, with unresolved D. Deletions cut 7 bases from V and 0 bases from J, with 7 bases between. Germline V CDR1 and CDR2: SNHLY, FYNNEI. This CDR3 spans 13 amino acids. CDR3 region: CASNTDSNQPQHF. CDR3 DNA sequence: TGTGCCAGCAACACGGATAGCAATCAGCCCCAGCATTTT.

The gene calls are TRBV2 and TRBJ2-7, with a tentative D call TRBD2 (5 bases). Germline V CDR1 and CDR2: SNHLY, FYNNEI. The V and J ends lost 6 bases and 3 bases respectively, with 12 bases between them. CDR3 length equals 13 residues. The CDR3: CASRRTVRYEQYF. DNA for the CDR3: TGTGCCAGCAGGCGGACTGTTCGCTACGAGCAGTACTTC. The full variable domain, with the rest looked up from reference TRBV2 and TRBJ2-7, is EPEVTQTPSHQVTQMGQEVILRCVPISNHLYFYWYRQILGQKVEFLVSFYNNEISEKSEIFDDQFSVERPDGSNFTLKIRSTKLEDSAMYFCASRRTVRYEQYFGPGTRLTVT.

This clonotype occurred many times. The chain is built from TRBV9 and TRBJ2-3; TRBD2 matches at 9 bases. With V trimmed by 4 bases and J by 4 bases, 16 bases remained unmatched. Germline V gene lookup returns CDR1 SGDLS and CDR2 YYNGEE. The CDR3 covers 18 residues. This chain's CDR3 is CASSPPPWRGGLADTQYF. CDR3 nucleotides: TGTGCCAGCAGCCCACCCCCCTGGCGGGGGGGCCTGGCAGATACGCAGTATTTT.

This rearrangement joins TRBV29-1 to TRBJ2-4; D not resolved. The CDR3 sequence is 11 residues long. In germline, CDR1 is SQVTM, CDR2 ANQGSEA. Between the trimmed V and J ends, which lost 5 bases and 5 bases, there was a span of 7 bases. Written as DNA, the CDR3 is TGCAGCGTTCATAGCCAAAACATTCAGTACTTC. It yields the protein CSVHSQNIQYF.

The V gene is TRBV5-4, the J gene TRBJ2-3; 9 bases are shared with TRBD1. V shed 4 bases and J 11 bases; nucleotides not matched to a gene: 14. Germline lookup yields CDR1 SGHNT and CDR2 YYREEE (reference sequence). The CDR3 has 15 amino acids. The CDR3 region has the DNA TGTGCCAGCAGCCCCCGGGACAGGGCGGGCAATGAGCAGTATTTT. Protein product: CASSPRDRAGNEQYF.

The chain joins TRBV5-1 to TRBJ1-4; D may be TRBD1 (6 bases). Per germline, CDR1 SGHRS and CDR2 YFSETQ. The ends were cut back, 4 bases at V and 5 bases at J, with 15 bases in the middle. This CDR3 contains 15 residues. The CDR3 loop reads CASSRGTGKNEKLFF. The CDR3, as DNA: TGCGCCAGCAGCAGGGGCACAGGGAAGAATGAAAAACTGTTTTTT.

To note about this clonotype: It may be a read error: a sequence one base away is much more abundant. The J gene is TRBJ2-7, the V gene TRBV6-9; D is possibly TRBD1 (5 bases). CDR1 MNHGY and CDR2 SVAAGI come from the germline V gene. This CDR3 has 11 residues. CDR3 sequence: CATLKGAERYF. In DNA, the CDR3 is TGTGCCACCTTGAAAGGGGCCGAGCGGTACTTC.

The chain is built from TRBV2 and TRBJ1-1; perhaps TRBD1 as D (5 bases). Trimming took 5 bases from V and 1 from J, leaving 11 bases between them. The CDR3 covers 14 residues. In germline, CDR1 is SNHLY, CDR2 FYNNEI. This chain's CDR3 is CASSLGVGNTEAFF. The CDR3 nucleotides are TGTGCCAGCAGTTTGGGGGTGGGGAACACTGAAGCTTTCTTT. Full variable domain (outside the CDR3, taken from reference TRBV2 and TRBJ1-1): EPEVTQTPSHQVTQMGQEVILRCVPISNHLYFYWYRQILGQKVEFLVSFYNNEISEKSEIFDDQFSVERPDGSNFTLKIRSTKLEDSAMYFCASSLGVGNTEAFFGQGTRLTVV.

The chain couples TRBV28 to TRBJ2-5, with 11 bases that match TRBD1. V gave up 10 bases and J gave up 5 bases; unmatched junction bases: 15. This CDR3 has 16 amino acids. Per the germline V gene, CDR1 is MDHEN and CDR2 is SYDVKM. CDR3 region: CAITERTGGAWETQYF. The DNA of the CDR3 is TGTGCCATCACCGAAAGGACAGGGGGCGCGTGGGAGACCCAGTACTTC.

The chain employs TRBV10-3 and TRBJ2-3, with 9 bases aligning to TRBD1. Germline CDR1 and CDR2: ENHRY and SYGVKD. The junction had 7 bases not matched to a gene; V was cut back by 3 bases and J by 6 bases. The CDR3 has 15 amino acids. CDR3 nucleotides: TGTGCCATCAGTGACTTGACAGGGGGGTCCGATACGCAGTATTTT. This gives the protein CAISDLTGGSDTQYF.